This T cell receptor beta chain was recorded in a study of PD-L1 blockade in urothelial cancer. About the research overall: Atezolizumab therapy began for patients at some point between 2013 and 2015, dosed at 1,200 mg intravenously every 3 weeks. Analyses were performed on blood at 3 weeks after treatment start (the second dose) and at 6 weeks. Bladder-origin urothelial cancer in males described about 85% of the roughly 29 patients.

Sample time point: peripheral blood 6 weeks after treatment start. The table came from immunoSEQ multiplex PCR; TCRdb's copy has only in-frame clones and leaves some out. The sample records approximately 30,000 clones, roughly 87% being singletons. Whole-study findings and limits: Stronger expansion of tumor-associated clones in blood at 3 weeks distinguished durable-benefit patients.

CDR1 and CDR2 from the germline V gene are SGHNT and YYREEE (reference sequence). V trimming: 2 bases; J trimming: 2 bases; junction bases outside the gene matches: 4. This CDR3 has 15 residues. Comments on this clone: The antigen is not known.

This TCR was sampled from an elderly man with urothelial cancer. V and J are TRBV5-4 and TRBJ2-1; TRBD1 matches at 7 bases. Here the sequenced sample was PBMCs, taken around atezolizumab (anti-PD-L1) treatment. The CDR3 region has the DNA TGTGCCAGCAGCTTTGGGACAGAGCCCTACAATGAGCAGTTCTTC. The encoded protein is CASSFGTEPYNEQFF.